This T cell receptor (beta chain) was identified during a study of OX40 agonist ivuxolimab in advanced cancers. Study overall: Patients with hepatocellular carcinoma, melanoma, renal cell or head and neck cancer made up the dose-escalation patients. Findings and caveats of the study: At 0.1 to 3.0 mg/kg, CD4+ and CD8+ blood T cells expanded clonally by week 6. Fewer expanded clones were found on average in CD4+ than in CD8+ T cells.

TCRdb keeps only in-frame clones here, not all; method: immunoSEQ multiplex PCR. The sample consists of approximately 12,000 clones, around 74% of them appearing once. This CDR3 region has 16 residues. V lost 3 bases to trimming and J lost 1 base, with 14 bases between them. Germline V gives CDR1 MDHEN, CDR2 SYDVKM. Concerning this clone: Its target is unknown.

The chain uses TRBV28 and TRBJ2-3, with D maybe TRBD2 (6 bases). The source was CD4+ or CD8+ T cells sorted from blood, collected in a trial of the OX40 agonist ivuxolimab. The clonotype was recovered from an adult with an advanced solid tumor such as melanoma, head and neck, liver or kidney cancer. CDR3: CASSFWRGGRTDTQYF. The CDR3 DNA reads TGTGCCAGCAGTTTTTGGCGGGGCGGTCGCACAGATACGCAGTATTTT.